What follows is one T cell receptor (beta chain) and its context. Its antigen is currently unknown. This record comes from a study of T cell repertoires in cytomegalovirus infection. TCRdb re-called the reads with MiXCR, one entry per CDR3 protein. Counted here are approximately 600,000 distinct CDR3 sequences, about 40% occurring once; the ten biggest clones make up about 48%. Material: cultured PBMCs, obtained from culture after CMV antigen stimulation. This receptor was obtained from a human donor in good health (CMV status not recorded). Some clones in this sample may be carry-over from other donors' samples.

The DNA of the CDR3 is TGTGCCAGCCCCCCCCGGGCAACTGAAGCTTTCTTT. Amino acids: CASPPRATEAFF. V and J are TRBV2 and TRBJ1-1; D gene uncertain. The CDR3 spans 12 residues. Looked up from germline, CDR1 is SNHLY and CDR2 is FYNNEI. Between the trimmed V and J ends, which lost 8 bases and 5 bases, there was a span of 12 bases.